Sequencing of this T cell receptor (beta chain) was carried out in a study of OX40 agonist ivuxolimab in advanced cancers. Study as a whole: Those enrolled were 80% to 85% male, with a mean age of about 66 years and ages from 23 to 79. General study points: Averaging showed that CD8+ T cells had more expanded clones than CD4+ did.

In regard to this clone: Its antigen is still unknown.

Autoimmune disease history or systemic immunosuppression disqualified patients. This table comes from immunoSEQ multiplex PCR, and its TCRdb copy is limited to in-frame clones, with some not included. The sample includes about 40,000 clones, approximately 88% of them seen just once. Germline CDR1 MNHNY, CDR2 SVGAGI (reference sequence). This CDR3 comprises 15 residues. Trimming stripped 6 bases from V and 0 bases from J, with 12 bases between. The source was CD4+ or CD8+ T cells sorted from blood, collected in a trial of the OX40 agonist ivuxolimab. This receptor was identified in an adult with an advanced solid tumor such as melanoma, head and neck, liver or kidney cancer. The chain is built from TRBV6-6 and TRBJ1-5; no firm D call. Here the CDR3 reads CASRSGPYSNQPQHF. The CDR3 bases are TGTGCCAGCAGATCCGGACCCTATAGCAATCAGCCCCAGCATTTT.